The 28 T cell receptor beta chains below all came from one sample that was sequenced in a study of Ad26.COV2.S vaccination and SARS-CoV-2 variants. Using immunoSEQ multiplex PCR, the repertoire was profiled, and TCRdb retains in-frame clones only, with some absent. Here the sample spans approximately 410,000 clones, roughly 88% being singletons. The treatment: some 19 received Ad26.COV2.S at low or high dose, single or two shots; about 5 received placebo; per-sample allocation not given. Day 63 after the first injection of vaccine or placebo was the sampling time. Sequencing was performed on peripheral blood, taken in a trial of Ad26.COV2.S vaccine versus placebo. The source is a person aged 18-65 years who received the Ad26.COV2.S COVID-19 vaccine or a placebo.

The V and J genes are TRBV13 and TRBJ1-2, with TRBD1 as a possible D gene (6 bases). This CDR3 spans 14 amino acids. Germline lookup yields CDR1 PRHDT and CDR2 FYEKMQ (reference sequence). V lost 0 bases, J lost 5 bases, and 10 bases lay in between. CDR3 sequence reads: CASSLGRGDYGYTF. Here the CDR3 DNA reads TGTGCCAGCAGCTTAGGTAGGGGGGATTATGGCTACACCTTC.

This clone was counted a few times. V is TRBV5-1 and J is TRBJ2-5; TRBD2 matches at 11 bases. The CDR3 covers 15 residues. V shed 4 bases, J shed 4 bases, and the junction held 6 bases outside the gene matches. Germline V CDR1 and CDR2: SGHRS, YFSETQ. CDR3 coding DNA: TGCGCCAGCAGCGAGCTAGCGGGGGGAGGAGAGACCCAGTACTTC. Encoded protein: CASSELAGGGETQYF.

The chain joins TRBV19 to TRBJ2-7; 7 bases map to TRBD1. CDR1 and CDR2 (germline): LNHDA, SQIVND (reference sequence). This CDR3 has 15 amino acids. Trimming removed 1 base from V and 4 bases from J; junction bases left unmatched: 7. Written as DNA, the CDR3 is TGTGCCAGTAGTATAGGGTCGAGGGGGCGATACGAGCAGTACTTC. The encoded protein is CASSIGSRGRYEQYF.

The chain uses TRBV5-4 and TRBJ2-7; no firm D call. CDR1 is SGHNT and CDR2 is YYREEE in the germline V gene (reference sequence). The V end lost 4 bases, the J end lost 5 bases, and 16 bases lay between the germline ends. The CDR3 is 14 residues long. The CDR3 DNA follows: TGTGCCAGCAGCCCCCCCCAAGGTTGGAACGAGCAGTACTTC. Amino acid sequence: CASSPPQGWNEQYF.

The chain recombines TRBV4-1 with TRBJ2-3, with D possibly being TRBD1 (5 bases). The germline V and J ends were trimmed by 2 bases and 6 bases, with 12 bases remaining between them. Germline V CDR1 and CDR2: MGHRA, YSYEKL. CDR3 length: 14 amino acids. This CDR3 is CASSQSQAADTQYF. In DNA, the CDR3 is TGCGCCAGCAGCCAATCACAGGCAGCGGATACGCAGTATTTT.

The chain recombines TRBV5-4 with TRBJ2-7; D is uncertain. The CDR3 is made up of 14 amino acids. Trimming removed 4 bases from V and 3 bases from J, with 14 bases in between. Germline-derived CDR1 and CDR2 are SGHNT and YYREEE (reference sequence). CDR3 nucleotide sequence: TGTGCCAGCAGCCCCGGTACGTGGGACTACGAGCAGTACTTC. Translated, it gives CASSPGTWDYEQYF.

The CDR3 coding sequence is TGCGCCAGCAGCCCAGTTGGACAGGGGGCCACCGGGGAGCTGTTTTTT. It specifies CASSPVGQGATGELFF. The rearrangement uses TRBV4-3 and TRBJ2-2; 11 bases are a match to TRBD1. Germline-derived CDR1 and CDR2 are LGHNA and YSLEER. The V gene end was trimmed by 4 bases and the J gene end by 4 bases; junction bases not matched to a gene: 5. The CDR3 is 16 residues long.

The V gene is TRBV2, the J gene TRBJ2-6; 9 bases agree with TRBD1. The CDR3 extends over 16 amino acids. Trimming at V came to 4 bases and at J to 1 base, leaving 2 bases not matched to a gene. The germline V gene has CDR1 SNHLY and CDR2 FYNNEI. The chain's CDR3 is CASSATGGSGANVLTF. As DNA, the CDR3 is TGTGCCAGCAGTGCGACAGGGGGATCTGGGGCCAACGTCCTGACTTTC.

This chain uses TRBV2 with TRBJ1-2; maybe TRBD1 (5 bases). The CDR3 loop spans 14 amino acids. CDR1 is SNHLY and CDR2 is FYNNEI in the germline V gene. With 4 bases removed from V and 1 base from J, the gap between germline ends came to 10 bases. CDR3 amino acids: CASSGRGHNYGYTF. CDR3 coding DNA: TGTGCCAGCAGTGGTAGGGGCCATAACTATGGCTACACCTTC.

The V gene is TRBV11-2, the J gene TRBJ1-4; the match to TRBD1 covers 7 bases. The CDR3 consists of 14 residues. Germline V gene data show CDR1 as SGHAT and CDR2 as FQNNGV. V gave up 5 bases and J gave up 8 bases; unmatched junction bases: 8. CDR3 sequence (DNA): TGTGCCAGCAGCCCCGACAGGGTTGGAGAAAAACTGTTTTTT. Protein sequence: CASSPDRVGEKLFF.

The chain joins TRBV9 to TRBJ2-3, with TRBD1 as a possible D gene (6 bases). Per germline, CDR1 SGDLS and CDR2 YYNGEE. This CDR3 is built from 15 residues. The germline V and J ends were trimmed by 2 bases and 2 bases, with 12 bases remaining between them. CDR3 region: CASSVGTGNTDTQYF. The CDR3 DNA reads TGTGCCAGCAGCGTTGGAACAGGGAACACAGATACGCAGTATTTT.

This clone was found once. The V call is TRBV20-1, the J call TRBJ2-5; D unresolved. Germline loops: CDR1 DFQATT, CDR2 SNEGSKA (reference sequence). CDR3 length: 11 amino acids. Trimming cost V 4 bases and J 1 base, with 4 bases left between them. The CDR3 DNA reads as TGCAGTGCTATCTTCCAAGAGACCCAGTACTTC. It encodes CSAIFQETQYF.

The J gene is TRBJ1-5, the V gene TRBV5-1; no clear D. V lost 3 bases to trimming and J lost 3 bases, with 1 base between them. The CDR3 extends over 11 amino acids. Germline V gene data show CDR1 as SGHRS and CDR2 as YFSETQ. The CDR3 loop reads CASSSNQPQHF. In DNA, the CDR3 is TGCGCCAGCAGCTCCAATCAGCCCCAGCATTTT.

The CDR3 loop reads CASSQGSGSYEQYF. As DNA, the CDR3 is TGTGCCAGCAGCCAAGGTTCCGGGTCCTACGAGCAGTACTTC. This chain uses TRBV3-1 (or the pseudogene TRBV3-2) with TRBJ2-7; D gene unclear. Trimming took off 1 base at V and 1 base at J, with 8 bases between the two ends. This CDR3 comprises 14 residues. The germline gives CDR1 LGHDT, CDR2 YNNKEL (reference sequence).

The V call is TRBV5-4, the J call TRBJ1-5; tentative D call: TRBD1 (5 bases). This CDR3 has 13 amino acids. From germline, CDR1 is SGHNT and CDR2 YYREEE (reference sequence). V was shortened by 2 bases and J by 14 bases, with 17 bases between the two germline ends. The CDR3 is CASSFEGTGRKHF. For the CDR3, the DNA is TGTGCCAGCAGCTTCGAAGGGACCGGACGGAAGCATTTT.

V usage is TRBV7-2 and J usage is TRBJ1-2; D ambiguous. Germline CDR1 is SGHTA and CDR2 is FQGNSA. Trimming removed 3 bases from V and 4 bases from J, with 9 bases in between. This CDR3 region has 13 residues. For the CDR3, the DNA is TGTGCCAGCAGCTTGCCGCTCCGCTATGGCTACACCTTC. It codes for CASSLPLRYGYTF.

The gene calls are TRBV6-4 and TRBJ2-1, with unresolved D. Germline V lookup: CDR1 MRHNA, CDR2 SNTAGT. Trimming removed 7 bases from V and 1 base from J, with 17 bases in between. The CDR3 extends over 16 amino acids. The CDR3: CASTVSAVISYNEQFF. For the CDR3, the DNA is TGTGCCAGCACGGTTTCGGCGGTTATTTCCTACAATGAGCAGTTCTTC.

In this sample, this clone turned up a few times. The chain carries TRBV27 and TRBJ2-5, with D maybe TRBD1 (6 bases). The CDR3 is 14 amino acids. Looked up from germline, CDR1 is MNHEY and CDR2 is SMNVEV (reference sequence). V was trimmed by 5 bases and J by 6 bases, leaving 16 bases between them. The CDR3 region has the DNA TGTGCCAGCAGTCCTAACAGGGAGAGACAGACCCAGTACTTC. Amino acid sequence: CASSPNRERQTQYF.

The chain carries TRBV2 and TRBJ2-3; TRBD2 aligns across 9 bases. The germline CDR1 and CDR2 sequences are SNHLY and FYNNEI. The J segment lost 4 bases and the V segment lost 8 bases, leaving 7 bases of the junction unmatched. The CDR3 covers 14 residues. The DNA of the CDR3 is TGTGCCAGCGTATCGGGACTAGCATCAGATACGCAGTATTTT. Translated: CASVSGLASDTQYF.

This sequence joins TRBV19 and TRBJ2-2; D may be TRBD2 (5 bases). The germline V gene encodes CDR1 LNHDA and CDR2 SQIVND (reference sequence). The V and J ends lost 5 bases and 4 bases respectively, with 17 bases between them. This CDR3 region has 16 residues. In DNA form, the CDR3 reads TGTGCCAGTAGTGCCGGACTCGGTATAAGCACCGGGGAGCTGTTTTTT. It is translated as CASSAGLGISTGELFF.

The V call is TRBV5-4, the J call TRBJ2-7; D might be TRBD1 (6 bases). V was pared by 2 bases and J by 3 bases, with 12 bases between. Per germline, CDR1 SGHNT and CDR2 YYREEE (reference sequence). CDR3 length: 14 residues. As DNA, the CDR3 is TGTGCCAGCAGCTTAGGGGACACGATCTACGAGCAGTACTTC. As protein: CASSLGDTIYEQYF.

This clone turned up a few times. The genes are TRBV27 and TRBJ2-7; D is unresolved. From germline, CDR1 is MNHEY and CDR2 SMNVEV (reference sequence). The CDR3 has 13 residues. V lost 0 bases and J lost 4, with 7 bases in between. The CDR3 loop is CASSLSFGYEQYF. The CDR3 DNA follows: TGTGCCAGCAGTTTATCCTTCGGGTACGAGCAGTACTTC.

The chain carries TRBV2 and TRBJ2-5; tentatively, D is TRBD1 (5 bases). V shed 2 bases and J shed 3 bases, with 7 bases lying between them. From germline, CDR1 is SNHLY and CDR2 FYNNEI. The CDR3 length is 13 residues. The CDR3 DNA is TGTGCCAGCAGTGAATGGACAAAAGAGACCCAGTACTTC. Translated: CASSEWTKETQYF.

The J gene is TRBJ2-3, the V gene TRBV7-9; D not resolved. The CDR3 covers 13 residues. Trimming pared 4 bases from V and 1 base from J, leaving 6 bases between. Germline CDR1 reads SEHNR; CDR2 reads FQNEAQ (reference sequence). CDR3 loop: CASSYIGTDTQYF. CDR3 sequence (DNA): TGTGCCAGCAGCTACATCGGCACAGATACGCAGTATTTT.

The V call is TRBV6-2 or TRBV6-3, the J call TRBJ1-2; TRBD1 matches 8 bases. In germline, CDR1 is MNHEY, CDR2 SVGEGT. V shed 2 bases, J shed 0 bases, and the junction held 8 bases outside the gene matches. The CDR3 length is 17 residues. The CDR3 coding sequence is TGTGCCAGCAGTTACCGGCCAGGGGGCTCTCCTAACTATGGCTACACCTTC. Translation: CASSYRPGGSPNYGYTF.

The J gene is TRBJ1-2, the V gene TRBV10-3, with 7 bases identical to TRBD1. Germline V gene sequence: CDR1 ENHRY, CDR2 SYGVKD. The CDR3 totals 15 residues. V gave up 9 bases and J gave up 5 bases; unmatched junction bases: 15. DNA for the CDR3: TGTGCCATTCCAAGTGGGGACAGAGCGTCTTATGGCTACACCTTC. Encoded protein: CAIPSGDRASYGYTF.

The gene calls are TRBV30 and TRBJ2-3, with 10 bases lining up with TRBD2. This CDR3 is 14 amino acids long. The V gene end was trimmed by 5 bases and the J gene end by 1 base; junction bases not matched to a gene: 3. CDR1 GTSNPN and CDR2 SVGIG come from the germline V gene (reference sequence). The CDR3 here is CAWGLAGGTDTQYF. The CDR3 DNA follows: TGTGCCTGGGGGCTAGCGGGGGGCACAGATACGCAGTATTTT.

The J gene is TRBJ2-3, the V gene TRBV28, with TRBD1 identical over 8 bases. Germline V gene sequence: CDR1 MDHEN, CDR2 SYDVKM. This CDR3 has 14 residues. The J segment lost 4 bases and the V segment lost 5 bases, leaving 5 bases of the junction unmatched. This CDR3 reads CASSAGGPSDTQYF. In nucleotides, the CDR3 is TGTGCCAGCAGTGCAGGGGGCCCCTCAGATACGCAGTATTTT. The whole variable domain, filled in from reference TRBV28 and TRBJ2-3, reads DVKVTQSSRYLVKRTGEKVFLECVQDMDHENMFWYRQDPGLGLRLIYFSYDVKMKEKGDIPEGYSVSREKKERFSLILESASTNQTSMYLCASSAGGPSDTQYFGPGTRLTVL.